These 27 T cell receptor beta chains originate from one sample sequenced in a study of T-cell reconstitution after alpha-beta-depleted transplantation in children. This sample's TCRbeta library carried unique molecular identifier barcodes. TCRdb analysed the PCR reads with MiXCR anew, one entry per CDR3 protein. The top ten hold roughly 14% of the sample, which has fewer than 750,000 distinct CDR3 sequences, approximately 22% seen once. The sample here was PBMCs, mostly from graft donor cells, taken 360 days after TCRalphabeta/CD19-depleted stem cell transplant. The receptor source for this set is a boy in the first two years of life who had a stem cell transplant for acute myeloid leukemia, so the T cells may come from the graft donor.

This clonotype was seen a few times. V gene TRBV7-9 combines with J gene TRBJ2-5, with D uncertain. The CDR3 runs to 15 residues. Per germline, CDR1 SEHNR and CDR2 FQNEAQ (reference sequence). V shed 2 bases and J shed 8 bases, with 18 bases lying between them. The CDR3 here is CASSLSTDTRGTQYF. The CDR3, as DNA: TGTGCCAGCAGCTTATCGACGGATACAAGAGGAACCCAGTACTTC. Drawing the rest from reference TRBV7-9 and TRBJ2-5, the complete variable domain is DTGVSQNPRHKITKRGQNVTFRCDPISEHNRLYWYRQTLGQGPEFLTYFQNEAQLEKSRLLSDRFSAERPKGSFSTLEIQRTEQGDSAMYLCASSLSTDTRGTQYFGPGTRLLVL.

This clonotype was recorded a few times. This sequence joins TRBV20-1 and TRBJ2-1; a weak D match, TRBD2 (7 bases). Trimming removed 6 bases from V and 9 bases from J, with 15 bases in between. The germline CDR1 and CDR2 sequences are DFQATT and SNEGSKA (reference sequence). The CDR3 has 12 amino acids. The CDR3 here is CSAPRGPFEQFF. Here the CDR3 DNA reads TGCAGTGCCCCGCGGGGGCCATTTGAGCAGTTCTTC.

This clonotype was seen ten or more times. The chain couples TRBV18 to TRBJ2-3, with D perhaps being TRBD1 or TRBD2 (5 bases each). The V end was cut by 2 bases, the J end by 0 bases, with 9 bases between. There are 15 residues in the CDR3. Per germline, CDR1 KGHSH and CDR2 LQKENI. CDR3 nucleotides: TGTGCCAGCTCACCAACGGGGCAGAGCACAGATACGCAGTATTTT. Residues: CASSPTGQSTDTQYF.

This clonotype was observed many times. This sequence joins TRBV5-1 and TRBJ2-1; 11 bases are shared with TRBD2. This CDR3 spans 16 amino acids. V shed 2 bases, J shed 4 bases, and the junction held 5 bases outside the gene matches. CDR1 is SGHRS, CDR2 YFSETQ, per germline. In DNA, the CDR3 is TGCGCCAGCAGCTTCCTACTAGCGGGGGTATACAATGAGCAGTTCTTC. It yields the protein CASSFLLAGVYNEQFF.

In this sample, this clonotype turned up a few times. The rearrangement joins TRBV10-3 to TRBJ2-7; the D call may be TRBD1 or TRBD2 (5 bases each). Germline V gene sequence: CDR1 ENHRY, CDR2 SYGVKD. Between the trimmed V and J ends, which lost 11 bases and 2 bases, there was a span of 16 bases. CDR3 size: 13 residues. CDR3 DNA sequence: TGTGCCTCCAAGGGGCGGGCAGCCTACGAGCAGTACGTC. Its protein is CASKGRAAYEQYV.

The table lists this clonotype with a few counts. J is TRBJ2-2 and V is TRBV20-1, with unresolved D. Trimming pared 5 bases from V and 3 bases from J, leaving 10 bases between. The length of the CDR3 is 13 residues. CDR1 is DFQATT, CDR2 SNEGSKA, per germline (reference sequence). DNA of the CDR3: TGCAGTGCTCCTGACATGTACACCGGGGAGCTGTTTTTT. Residues: CSAPDMYTGELFF.

The gene calls are TRBV6-5 and TRBJ1-4, with D possibly TRBD1 on 5 matching bases. Germline values: CDR1 MNHEY, CDR2 SVGAGI. This CDR3 region has 15 residues. V gave up 0 bases and J gave up 8 bases, with 13 bases separating them. This chain's CDR3 is CASSYSMGDIEKLFF. The DNA for the CDR3 is TGTGCCAGCAGTTACTCGATGGGGGATATCGAAAAACTGTTTTTT.

This clonotype was seen once. The CDR3 does not close with the conserved phenylalanine or tryptophan, likely indicating a read error. The chain employs TRBV20-1 and TRBJ2-3, with 12 bases that match TRBD1. Germline V lookup: CDR1 DFQATT, CDR2 SNEGSKA (reference sequence). V was clipped by 6 bases and J by 4 bases; unmatched bases: 11. The CDR3 contains 16 residues. Here the CDR3 reads CSANDRDRGLPDTQYC. Written as DNA, the CDR3 is TGCAGTGCAAACGATCGGGACAGGGGGCTGCCAGATACGCAGTATTGT.

In this sample, this clonotype turned up many times. V is TRBV9 and J is TRBJ1-4, with a possible D match to TRBD1 (5 bases). V lost 4 bases, J lost 1 base, and 8 bases lay in between. The germline V gene encodes CDR1 SGDLS and CDR2 YYNGEE. CDR3 length equals 14 residues. The CDR3 nucleotides read TGTGCCAGCAGCCAGGGAGGAACTAATGAAAAACTGTTTTTT. Residues: CASSQGGTNEKLFF.

The gene calls are TRBV12-3 or TRBV12-4 and TRBJ2-7; D perhaps matches TRBD1 (6 bases). The CDR3 has 13 amino acids. The V end lost 3 bases, the J end lost 3 bases, and 9 bases lay between the germline ends. This CDR3 is CASSLQGNYEQYV. CDR3 coding DNA: TGTGCCAGCAGTTTGCAGGGGAACTACGAGCAGTACGTC.

Ten or more counts support this clonotype. The V gene is TRBV18, the J gene TRBJ2-2; D is unresolved. V lost 1 base and J lost 2, with 8 bases in between. This CDR3 is built from 15 residues. Germline V lookup: CDR1 KGHSH, CDR2 LQKENI. In DNA form, the CDR3 reads TGTGCCAGCTCACCACTTGTCTTTAACACCGGGGAGCTGTTTTTT. Amino acid sequence: CASSPLVFNTGELFF.

This clonotype was counted only a few times. The chain recombines TRBV5-1 with TRBJ2-3; D ambiguous. The CDR3 totals 17 residues. V was trimmed by 0 bases and J by 0 bases, leaving 14 bases between them. Germline assignment: CDR1 SGHRS and CDR2 YFSETQ. CDR3 loop: CASSLGAALLSTDTQYF. The CDR3 nucleotides read TGCGCCAGCAGCTTGGGGGCAGCCTTATTAAGCACAGATACGCAGTATTTT.

In DNA, the CDR3 is TGCAGTGCTAAGACAGGGCTCAGCACAGATACGCAGTATTTT. This encodes CSAKTGLSTDTQYF. The chain carries TRBV20-1 and TRBJ2-3; TRBD1 matches at 7 bases. The germline CDR1 and CDR2 sequences are DFQATT and SNEGSKA (reference sequence). V dropped 4 bases and J dropped 0; count of bases not matched to a gene: 4. The CDR3 loop spans 14 amino acids.

The chain employs TRBV12-3 or TRBV12-4 and TRBJ1-2; possible D gene TRBD1, 5 bases. CDR3 length equals 14 residues. V lost 0 bases, J lost 8 bases, and 13 bases lay in between. This CDR3 is CASSLAPRAQGYTF. The CDR3 DNA follows: TGTGCCAGCAGTTTAGCGCCCAGGGCCCAAGGCTACACCTTC.

In this sample, this clonotype turned up many times. This sequence joins TRBV20-1 and TRBJ1-4; D remains unclear. Trimming shortened V by 2 bases and J by 4 bases, and 14 bases separated the two germline ends. Looked up from germline, CDR1 is DFQATT and CDR2 is SNEGSKA (reference sequence). The CDR3 has 15 amino acids. In nucleotides, the CDR3 is TGCAGTGCTAGACCTCTAGGTCCGCTTAATGAAAAACTGTTTTTT. Translation: CSARPLGPLNEKLFF.

The V call is TRBV27, the J call TRBJ2-7, with 8 bases identical to TRBD1. The CDR3 consists of 15 residues. The germline CDR1 and CDR2 sequences are MNHEY and SMNVEV (reference sequence). After removal of 5 bases from V and 3 bases from J, the junction contained 9 bases not matched to a gene. The CDR3 nucleotides read TGTGCCAGCAGTAGAGGACAGGGCCGGGGCTACGAGCAGTACGTC. This gives the protein CASSRGQGRGYEQYV.

V is TRBV20-1 and J is TRBJ1-5; D unresolved. Between the trimmed V and J ends, which lost 5 bases and 1 base, there was a span of 9 bases. The germline gives CDR1 DFQATT, CDR2 SNEGSKA (reference sequence). CDR3 length: 13 residues. The CDR3 spells CSADQNSNQPQHF. The DNA for the CDR3 is TGCAGTGCTGACCAGAACAGCAATCAGCCCCAGCATTTT.

This clonotype was seen ten or more times. The rearrangement joins TRBV12-3 or TRBV12-4 to TRBJ2-1; 9 positions agree with TRBD1. The CDR3 runs 17 residues. Trimming cost V 3 bases and J 5 bases; bases outside gene matches: 11. CDR3 residues: CASSLSWIQGANNEQFF. The CDR3 DNA reads TGTGCCAGCAGTTTGTCCTGGATACAGGGGGCGAACAATGAGCAGTTCTTC.

The chain links TRBV20-1 to TRBJ2-3; 9 bases are shared with TRBD1. The CDR3 extends over 15 amino acids. CDR1 is DFQATT, CDR2 SNEGSKA, per germline (reference sequence). V lost 1 base and J lost 3; bases outside the gene matches: 5. The CDR3 DNA follows: TGCAGTGCTAGAGGGACAGGGGTCGGAACAGATACGCAGTATTTT. It yields the protein CSARGTGVGTDTQYF.

The rearrangement joins TRBV6-1 to TRBJ2-7, with a weak D call TRBD1 (5 bases). This CDR3 is built from 14 residues. V lost 5 bases, J lost 3 bases, and 14 bases lay in between. Germline CDR1 and CDR2: MNHNS and SASEGT. The CDR3 DNA is TGTGCCAGCAGTCGGCAGGACATCGGCTACGAGCAGTACTTC. It translates to CASSRQDIGYEQYF.

The chain links TRBV20-1 to TRBJ2-1; TRBD1 matches 7 bases. The CDR3 sequence is 13 residues long. The germline gives CDR1 DFQATT, CDR2 SNEGSKA (reference sequence). V lost 6 bases to trimming and J lost 3 bases; unmatched junction nucleotides: 5. CDR3 region: CSAKTGIYNEQFF. CDR3 sequence (DNA): TGCAGTGCAAAGACAGGGATCTACAATGAGCAGTTCTTC.

This clonotype appeared many times. The rearrangement joins TRBV29-1 to TRBJ2-6; D is ambiguous. Trimming pared 5 bases from V and 0 bases from J, leaving 14 bases between. There are 16 residues in the CDR3. In germline, CDR1 is SQVTM, CDR2 ANQGSEA. In DNA, the CDR3 is TGCAGCGTTATGGCTGTTAAGACCTCTGGGGCCAACGTCCTGACTTTC. The encoded protein is CSVMAVKTSGANVLTF.

This clonotype has more than one count but fewer than ten. The V and J genes are TRBV4-3 and TRBJ2-7; the D call may be TRBD1 or TRBD2 (5 bases each). Germline-derived CDR1 and CDR2 are LGHNA and YSLEER. The CDR3 loop spans 14 amino acids. The V end was cut by 4 bases, the J end by 2 bases, with 12 bases between. The CDR3: CASSPGAGPYEQYF. The CDR3 bases are TGCGCCAGCAGCCCCGGGGCAGGGCCCTACGAGCAGTACTTC.

The V and J genes are TRBV10-3 and TRBJ2-3; D possibly corresponds to TRBD2 (5 bases). The germline V gene has CDR1 ENHRY and CDR2 SYGVKD. The CDR3 is 13 residues long. V dropped 4 bases and J dropped 0 bases, with 5 bases sitting between them. The CDR3 loop is CAISGTSTDTQYF. The DNA for the CDR3 is TGTGCCATCAGTGGGACTAGCACAGATACGCAGTATTTT.

The rearrangement links TRBV5-5 to TRBJ2-1; 8 positions agree with TRBD1. Germline loops: CDR1 SGHKS, CDR2 YYEKEE (reference sequence). V lost 4 bases to trimming and J lost 8 bases; unmatched junction nucleotides: 8. The length of the CDR3 is 14 residues. CDR3 sequence: CASSLGQGSDEQFF. CDR3 coding DNA: TGTGCCAGCAGCCTCGGACAGGGCAGCGATGAGCAGTTCTTC.

The chain uses TRBV19 and TRBJ1-1; D gene uncertain. The germline V gene encodes CDR1 LNHDA and CDR2 SQIVND (reference sequence). This CDR3 spans 14 amino acids. The V end lost 5 bases, the J end lost 1 base, and 11 bases lay between the germline ends. CDR3 nucleotides: TGTGCCAGTAGTTCCCGCAGCACGAACACTGAAGCTTTCTTT. Amino acid sequence: CASSSRSTNTEAFF. Complete variable domain (other parts from reference TRBV19 and TRBJ1-1): DGGITQSPKYLFRKEGQNVTLSCEQNLNHDAMYWYRQDPGQGLRLIYYSQIVNDFQKGDIAEGYSVSREKKESFPLTVTSAQKNPTAFYLCASSSRSTNTEAFFGQGTRLTVV.

This clonotype came up many times. The gene calls are TRBV4-3 and TRBJ2-3; unclear D gene. Germline assignment: CDR1 LGHNA and CDR2 YSLEER. V was cut by 0 bases and J by 1 base, with 5 bases left in between. The CDR3 length is 14 residues. DNA for the CDR3: TGCGCCAGCAGCCAAGATCTTGGCACAGATACGCAGTATTTT. It specifies CASSQDLGTDTQYF.